The table lists the clone carrying this TCR beta chain with a count of one. The antigen is unknown. Deep-level settings were used for running the assay. Produced via immunoSEQ multiplex PCR; TCRdb's table is partial and in-frame only. The sample contains about 1.1 million clones, approximately 80% of which appear only once. These data originate in a study of shared clonotypes between healthy human individuals. Study observations and caveats: As a rule, naive subsets had a larger estimated richness than memory subsets.

Germline loops: CDR1 SGHKS, CDR2 YYEKEE (reference sequence). V dropped 6 bases and J dropped 0 bases, with 15 bases sitting between them. The CDR3 is 15 residues long. The TCR was taken from a man between 18 and 29 years old in good health. Some clones in this sample may be carry-over from other donors' samples. The sample was memory CD4+ T cells from PBMCs. Subset in this sample: CD45RA-negative fraction. The chain uses TRBV5-5 and TRBJ2-5; D call uncertain. DNA of the CDR3: TGTGCCAGCACGCCCCAGGTTGGTTACCAAGAGACCCAGTACTTC. This gives the protein CASTPQVGYQETQYF.